Presented here are 29 T cell receptor beta chains from one specimen sequenced in a study of prognosis after radiotherapy for stage I lung cancer. Genomic DNA was the source, and TCR beta CDR3 was amplified from it by two-round multiplex PCR. Individual primers that were specific to each TRBV and TRBJ gene served in first-round PCR. TCRdb independently ran MiXCR on the multiplex PCR reads; one entry per CDR3 protein. The sample gives fewer than 30,000 distinct CDR3 sequences, around 46% of which show up once; under 15% is in the top ten. The specimen comprised PBMCs, sampled before or after stereotactic body radiation therapy (not recorded which). The receptors come from a donor aged 50 or older with non-small cell lung cancer.

This chain uses TRBV11-1 with TRBJ1-1; 9 nucleotides align to TRBD1. The CDR3 sequence is 17 residues long. The germline CDR1 and CDR2 sequences are SGHAT and FQDESV (reference sequence). J gave up 1 base and V 5 bases, and 11 bases lay outside the gene matches. DNA of the CDR3: TGTGCCAGCAGCCCTCTTGGGGGACAGGGTTCGAACACTGAAGCTTTCTTT. Translating gives CASSPLGGQGSNTEAFF.

This clonotype was detected many times. CDR3 sequence reads: CASSHYGAKNIQYF. Written as DNA, the CDR3 is TGTGCCAGCAGCCATTACGGGGCGAAAAACATTCAGTACTTC. V is TRBV3-1 and J is TRBJ2-4, with D possibly called TRBD1 or TRBD2 (5 bases each). The CDR3 extends over 14 amino acids. Germline CDR1 reads LGHDT; CDR2 reads YNNKEL (reference sequence). Trimming removed 3 bases at V and 4 bases at J, with 10 bases between.

This clonotype was picked up many times. The chain carries TRBV30 and TRBJ1-2; D is undetermined. Between the trimmed V and J ends, which lost 2 bases and 3 bases, there was a span of 4 bases. CDR3 length equals 11 residues. Germline CDR1 is GTSNPN and CDR2 is SVGIG (reference sequence). CDR3 in amino acids: CAWSLYYGYTF. The CDR3 bases are TGTGCCTGGAGTCTCTACTATGGCTACACCTTC.

As for this clonotype: A far larger clone is only one base removed, so a read error is likely. The chain combines TRBV3-1 with TRBJ2-2, with 7 nucleotides matching TRBD2. There are 16 residues in the CDR3. Germline CDR1 is LGHDT and CDR2 is YNNKEL (reference sequence). V shed 7 bases, J shed 5 bases, and the junction held 13 bases outside the gene matches. The CDR3: CASIFSTWGGTGELFF. CDR3 DNA sequence: TGTGCCAGCATCTTCAGTACCTGGGGAGGGACCGGGGAGCTGTTTTTT.

The chain uses TRBV5-1 and TRBJ1-2, with 8 bases lining up with TRBD1. Trimming took 1 base from V and 12 from J; bases not matched to a gene: 14. The germline gives CDR1 SGHRS, CDR2 YFSETQ. The length of the CDR3 is 15 residues. Here the CDR3 reads CASSLSGTGGYGNTF. The CDR3 bases are TGCGCCAGCAGCTTGTCCGGGACAGGTGGATATGGAAACACCTTC.

This clonotype was seen once. The gene calls are TRBV19 and TRBJ2-1; 8 bases fit TRBD2. The CDR3 is made up of 15 amino acids. Germline values: CDR1 LNHDA, CDR2 SQIVND (reference sequence). V lost 9 bases to trimming and J lost 0 bases; unmatched junction nucleotides: 7. This CDR3 reads CASRMTSVSYNEQFF. The CDR3 DNA reads TGTGCCAGCAGGATGACTAGCGTCTCCTACAATGAGCAGTTCTTC. Full variable domain (outside the CDR3, taken from reference TRBV19 and TRBJ2-1): DGGITQSPKYLFRKEGQNVTLSCEQNLNHDAMYWYRQDPGQGLRLIYYSQIVNDFQKGDIAEGYSVSREKKESFPLTVTSAQKNPTAFYLCASRMTSVSYNEQFFGPGTRLTVL.

Regarding this clonotype: A read error is the likely source, as a far larger clone sits one nucleotide away. The chain uses TRBV6-1 and TRBJ2-4; 7 bases are a match to TRBD1. Germline V CDR1 and CDR2: MNHNS, SASEGT. This CDR3 is 11 amino acids long. The CDR3 nucleotides read TGTGCCAGCAGTGATGACAGGGTACCGTTCTTC. Its translation is CASSDDRVPFF.

This clonotype is labeled as medium-sized (0.01 to 0.1%). The chain links TRBV6-1 to TRBJ2-1, with 9 positions matching TRBD2. The CDR3 totals 17 residues. In germline, CDR1 is MNHNS, CDR2 SASEGT. Losses at the gene ends were 2 bases for V and 6 bases for J; bases not matched to a gene: 11. The CDR3 DNA is TGTGCCAGCAGTGAATATGAAGGGCTAGCGGGGATCAATGAGCAGTTCTTC. It is translated as CASSEYEGLAGINEQFF.

About this clonotype itself: This may arise from a read error, as a much more abundant clone is one base away. The gene calls are TRBV6-1 and TRBJ2-1; TRBD2 matches 7 bases. The DNA end lines up better with TRBJ2-5; the J call may be wrong. Germline CDR1 and CDR2: MNHNS and SASEGT. This CDR3 is built from 17 residues. In DNA form, the CDR3 reads TGTGCCAGCACCCTTTGGGGGAGGGGAATCACCGGGGAGACCCAGTACTTC. Its translation: CASTLWGRGITGETQYF.

The chain uses TRBV7-2 and TRBJ2-5; D is undetermined. Trimming shortened V by 2 bases and J by 5 bases, and 6 bases separated the two germline ends. CDR3 length equals 12 residues. Germline V lookup: CDR1 SGHTA, CDR2 FQGNSA. CDR3 DNA sequence: TGTGCCAGCAGCTTACCGTGGGAGACCCAGTACTTC. Its protein product is CASSLPWETQYF.

The rearrangement links TRBV6-2 or TRBV6-3 to TRBJ2-2; TRBD2 might be the D (5 bases). Trimming cost V 5 bases and J 9 bases, with 25 bases left between them. The length of the CDR3 is 17 residues. Germline CDR1 is MNHEY and CDR2 is SVGEGT. CDR3 protein: CASSTLGYRYLAWELFF. CDR3 sequence (DNA): TGTGCCAGCAGTACACTCGGTTACCGGTACCTAGCCTGGGAGCTGTTTTTT.

In regard to this clonotype: This sequence is one base from a far larger clone and is likely a read error. V and J are TRBV6-8 and TRBJ1-1; no reliable D call. Germline loops: CDR1 MNHGY, CDR2 SAAAGT. The CDR3 sequence is 14 residues long. CDR3 DNA: TGTGCCGGCAGGCTCTGGACGGCGAACACTGAAGCTTTCTTT. Its protein is CAGRLWTANTEAFF.

This clonotype was found many times. A read error may explain this, as a much larger clone is one base away. V is TRBV6-1 and J is TRBJ1-6; D unclear. V was pared by 8 bases and J by 6 bases, with 17 bases between. Germline V gives CDR1 MNHNS, CDR2 SASEGT. This CDR3 region has 15 residues. CDR3 DNA sequence: TGTGCCAGCGTTTGGGCCCCCCGGGGTAATTCACCCCTCCACTTT. It is translated as CASVWAPRGNSPLHF.

This chain joins TRBV28 and TRBJ1-2, with 7 nucleotides matching TRBD1. With 7 bases clipped from V and 10 bases from J, the junction kept 15 bases outside the gene matches. The CDR3 has 14 amino acids. In germline, CDR1 is MDHEN, CDR2 SYDVKM. For the CDR3, the DNA is TGTGCCAGCATACGACAGGGCTTAAGAGATGTCTACACCTTC. Amino acids: CASIRQGLRDVYTF.

This clonotype was detected many times. This chain uses TRBV6-1 with TRBJ2-2; possible D gene TRBD1, 6 bases. Germline V lookup: CDR1 MNHNS, CDR2 SASEGT. The CDR3 totals 14 residues. With 6 bases removed from V and 4 bases from J, the gap between germline ends came to 12 bases. CDR3 bases: TGTGCCAGCAGGGGGCAGGGGATCACCGGGGAGCTGTTTTTT. It translates to CASRGQGITGELFF.

CDR3 residues: CASSEVSGVPYTQYF. The CDR3 coding sequence is TGTGCCAGCAGTGAGGTATCGGGGGTGCCGTATACGCAGTATTTT. The rearrangement joins TRBV2 to TRBJ2-3, with D perhaps matching TRBD2 (6 bases). With 3 bases removed from V and 7 bases from J, the gap between germline ends came to 17 bases. Per germline, CDR1 SNHLY and CDR2 FYNNEI. The CDR3 loop spans 15 amino acids.

Note on this clonotype: At one end the junction does not follow the germline gene, possibly because of a read error. The chain links TRBV6-2 or TRBV6-3 to TRBJ2-3, with D perhaps matching TRBD1 (5 bases). This CDR3 has 15 residues. Germline loops: CDR1 MNHEY, CDR2 SVGEGT. CDR3 bases: TGTGCCAGCAGTCAAGTACAGGTTAGCACATATACGCAGTATTTT. Translated, it gives CASSQVQVSTYTQYF.

In its sample, this clonotype was seen many times. Possible read error: a much larger clone is one base away. V and J are TRBV5-1 and TRBJ2-3; D is unresolved. The CDR3 runs 16 residues. Trimming took 0 bases from V and 4 from J, leaving 15 bases between them. Germline CDR1 reads SGHRS; CDR2 reads YFSETQ. The DNA for the CDR3 is TGCGCCAGCAGCTTGGAAGTAGGCCCGGTGGCAGATACGCAGTATTTT. As protein: CASSLEVGPVADTQYF.

Ten or more counts support this clonotype. V usage is TRBV5-4 and J usage is TRBJ1-5, with 8 nucleotides matching TRBD1. Germline trimming cut 4 bases from V and 5 bases from J; bases unmatched to any gene: 2. This CDR3 has 13 residues. Germline CDR1 is SGHNT and CDR2 is YYREEE (reference sequence). CDR3 nucleotides: TGTGCCAGCAGCATGGACAGGGATCAGCCCCAGCATTTT. This encodes CASSMDRDQPQHF.

The sample holds many counts of this clonotype. V gene TRBV5-6 combines with J gene TRBJ1-1, with 7 bases lining up with TRBD1. The CDR3 is 13 residues long. From germline, CDR1 is SGHDT and CDR2 YYEEEE. V trimming: 2 bases; J trimming: 7 bases; junction bases outside the gene matches: 5. This chain's CDR3 is CASSLGTASEAFF. In DNA, the CDR3 is TGTGCCAGCAGCTTAGGGACAGCAAGTGAAGCTTTCTTT. The variable domain in full, completed from reference TRBV5-6 and TRBJ1-1, reads DAGVTQSPTHLIKTRGQQVTLRCSPKSGHDTVSWYQQALGQGPQFIFQYYEEEERQRGNFPDRFSGHQFPNYSSELNVNALLLGDSALYLCASSLGTASEAFFGQGTRLTVV.

As to this clonotype: This is likely an artifact of a read error, given a far larger clone one base away. The V gene is TRBV6-4, the J gene TRBJ2-2, with a possible D match to TRBD1 (5 bases). Germline V gene data show CDR1 as MRHNA and CDR2 as SNTAGT. The CDR3 consists of 17 residues. This CDR3 reads CASRLGPDLSNTWELFF. DNA of the CDR3: TGTGCCAGCAGGTTGGGGCCGGACCTCTCGAACACCTGGGAGCTGTTTTTT.

This clonotype was seen at least ten times. This chain connects TRBV20-1 to TRBJ2-1; D possibly corresponds to TRBD2 (5 bases). Trimming pared 3 bases from V and 6 bases from J, leaving 15 bases between. The CDR3 contains 14 residues. In germline, CDR1 is DFQATT, CDR2 SNEGSKA (reference sequence). CDR3 in DNA: TGCAGTGCTAGTGAGGGCCTCCGAACCAATGAGCAGTTCTTC. It yields the protein CSASEGLRTNEQFF.

In this sample, this clonotype is medium-sized. This rearrangement joins TRBV6-1 to TRBJ1-5; TRBD1 aligns across 12 bases. CDR3 length: 15 residues. Trimming cost V 5 bases and J 6 bases; bases outside gene matches: 5. Germline loops: CDR1 MNHNS, CDR2 SASEGT. The CDR3: CASSSGTGGFQPQHF. Here the CDR3 DNA reads TGTGCCAGCAGTTCCGGGACAGGGGGCTTTCAGCCCCAGCATTTT.

This chain connects TRBV5-1 to TRBJ2-3; tentative D call: TRBD2 (5 bases). This CDR3 is built from 15 residues. Deletions cut 2 bases from V and 1 base from J, with 11 bases between. Looked up from germline, CDR1 is SGHRS and CDR2 is YFSETQ. CDR3 nucleotides: TGCGCCAGCAGCTTATACACCGGGGGCACAGATACGCAGTATTTT. Its translation: CASSLYTGGTDTQYF. Combining the CDR3 with reference TRBV5-1 and TRBJ2-3 gives the whole variable domain KAGVTQTPRYLIKTRGQQVTLSCSPISGHRSVSWYQQTPGQGLQFLFEYFSETQRNKGNFPGRFSGRQFSNSRSEMNVSTLELGDSALYLCASSLYTGGTDTQYFGPGTRLTVL.

This clonotype is labeled medium-sized. The chain is built from TRBV12-3 or TRBV12-4 and TRBJ2-1; 7 nucleotides align to TRBD1. CDR3 length: 14 amino acids. V trimming: 7 bases; J trimming: 1 base; junction bases outside the gene matches: 4. The CDR3 loop is CASTPGQSYNEQFF. As DNA, the CDR3 is TGTGCCAGCACCCCGGGACAGTCCTACAATGAGCAGTTCTTC.

This clonotype was counted many times. This rearrangement joins TRBV5-6 to TRBJ2-7, with 7 bases identical to TRBD1. This CDR3 region has 15 residues. Germline-derived CDR1 and CDR2 are SGHDT and YYEEEE. With 2 bases clipped from V and 0 bases from J, the junction kept 5 bases outside the gene matches. The CDR3 nucleotides read TGTGCCAGCAGCTTTAAGGGGGCTAGCTCCTACGAGCAGTACTTC. It codes for CASSFKGASSYEQYF.

A remark on this clonotype: At one of its ends the junction is not consistent with the germline gene, which may arise from a read error. The chain carries TRBV12-3 or TRBV12-4 and TRBJ2-6; TRBD1 matches 9 bases. There are 16 residues in the CDR3. The DNA for the CDR3 is TGTGCCAGCATCCGGGACAGGGTACCTGGTGCCAACGTCCTGACTTTC. It yields the protein CASIRDRVPGANVLTF.

In this sample, this clonotype turned up many times. The chain links TRBV9 to TRBJ1-1, with D possibly being TRBD1 (6 bases). The germline V gene encodes CDR1 SGDLS and CDR2 YYNGEE. V was cut by 4 bases and J by 4 bases, with 17 bases left in between. The CDR3 sequence is 15 residues long. CDR3 protein: CASSRGGGQGTEAFF. The CDR3, as DNA: TGTGCCAGCAGCAGAGGAGGGGGGCAGGGCACTGAAGCTTTCTTT.

This clonotype showed up many times. With a much larger clone just one base away, this may be a read error. This chain uses TRBV6-1 with TRBJ1-2; no clear D gene. Germline loops: CDR1 MNHNS, CDR2 SASEGT. Trimming left V 0 bases short and J 10 bases short, with 12 bases between. The CDR3 has 13 amino acids. CDR3 DNA: TGTGCCAGCAGTGAAGCTAAATTAAGAGACTACACCTTC. It codes for CASSEAKLRDYTF.